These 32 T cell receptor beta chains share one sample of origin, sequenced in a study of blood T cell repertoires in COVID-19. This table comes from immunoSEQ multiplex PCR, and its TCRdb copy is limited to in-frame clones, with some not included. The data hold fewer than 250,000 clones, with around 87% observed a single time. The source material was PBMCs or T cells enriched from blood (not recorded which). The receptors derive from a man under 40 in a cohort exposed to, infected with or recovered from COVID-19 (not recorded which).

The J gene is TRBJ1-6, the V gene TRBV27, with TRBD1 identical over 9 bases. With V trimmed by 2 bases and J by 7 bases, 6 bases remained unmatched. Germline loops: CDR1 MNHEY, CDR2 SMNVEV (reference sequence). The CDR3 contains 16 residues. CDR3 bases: TGTGCCAGCAGTTTAGCCGGGACAGGGTCCAATTCACCCCTCCACTTT. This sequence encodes CASSLAGTGSNSPLHF.

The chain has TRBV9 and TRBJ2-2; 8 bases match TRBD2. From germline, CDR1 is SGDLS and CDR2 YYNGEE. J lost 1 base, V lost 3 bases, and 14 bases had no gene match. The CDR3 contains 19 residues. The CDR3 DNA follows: TGTGCCAGCAGCGAGCATCTCCTGGGAACTAGCGGGAACACCGGGGAGCTGTTTTTT. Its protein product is CASSEHLLGTSGNTGELFF.

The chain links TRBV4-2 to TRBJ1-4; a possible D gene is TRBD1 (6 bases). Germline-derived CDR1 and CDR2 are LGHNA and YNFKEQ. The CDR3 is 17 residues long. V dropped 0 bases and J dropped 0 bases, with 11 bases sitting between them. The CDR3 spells CASSQEEQGPTNEKLFF. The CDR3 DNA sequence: TGTGCCAGCAGCCAAGAGGAACAGGGTCCAACTAATGAAAAACTGTTTTTT.

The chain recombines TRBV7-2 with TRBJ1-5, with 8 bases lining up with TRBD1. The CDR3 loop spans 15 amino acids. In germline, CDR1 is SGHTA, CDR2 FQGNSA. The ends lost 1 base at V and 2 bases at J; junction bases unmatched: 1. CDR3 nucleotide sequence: TGTGCCAGCAGCTTAGTACAGGGGGGCAATCAGCCCCAGCATTTT. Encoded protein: CASSLVQGGNQPQHF.

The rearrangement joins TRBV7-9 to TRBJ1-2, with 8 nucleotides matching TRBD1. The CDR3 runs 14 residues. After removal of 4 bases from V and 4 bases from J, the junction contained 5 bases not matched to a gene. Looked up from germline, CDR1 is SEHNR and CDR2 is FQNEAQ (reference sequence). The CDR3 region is CASSSDREFYGYTF. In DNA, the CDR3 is TGTGCCAGCAGCTCGGACAGGGAGTTCTATGGCTACACCTTC. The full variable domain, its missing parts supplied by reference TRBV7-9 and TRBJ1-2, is DTGVSQNPRHKITKRGQNVTFRCDPISEHNRLYWYRQTLGQGPEFLTYFQNEAQLEKSRLLSDRFSAERPKGSFSTLEIQRTEQGDSAMYLCASSSDREFYGYTFGSGTRLTVV.

For the CDR3, the DNA is TGTGCCAGCAGCTTGTACCGGGAGAGAGGAATCGAGCAGTACTTC. Its protein product is CASSLYRERGIEQYF. V is TRBV5-5 and J is TRBJ2-7; D is possibly TRBD2 (6 bases). The V end lost 1 base, the J end lost 6 bases, and 17 bases lay between the germline ends. CDR1 and CDR2 (germline): SGHKS, YYEKEE (reference sequence). CDR3 length: 15 residues.

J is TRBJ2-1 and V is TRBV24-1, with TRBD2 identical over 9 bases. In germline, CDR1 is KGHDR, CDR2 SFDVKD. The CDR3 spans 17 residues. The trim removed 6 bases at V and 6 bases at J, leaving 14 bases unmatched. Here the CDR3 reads CATSNLAGESGLNEQFF. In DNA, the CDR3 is TGTGCCACCAGTAACTTAGCGGGAGAGTCCGGTCTCAATGAGCAGTTCTTC.

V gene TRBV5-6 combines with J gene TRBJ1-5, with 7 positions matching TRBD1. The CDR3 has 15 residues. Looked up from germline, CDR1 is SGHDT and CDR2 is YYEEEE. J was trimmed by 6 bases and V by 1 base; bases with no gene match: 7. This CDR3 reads CASSLRGGAGQPQHF. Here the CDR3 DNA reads TGTGCCAGCAGCTTGAGAGGGGGCGCGGGTCAGCCCCAGCATTTT.

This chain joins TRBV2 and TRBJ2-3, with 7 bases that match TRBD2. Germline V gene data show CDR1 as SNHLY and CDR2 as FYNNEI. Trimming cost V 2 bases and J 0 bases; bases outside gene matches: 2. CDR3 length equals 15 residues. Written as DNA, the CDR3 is TGTGCCAGCAGTGAACTAGCGGTTAGCACAGATACGCAGTATTTT. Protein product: CASSELAVSTDTQYF.

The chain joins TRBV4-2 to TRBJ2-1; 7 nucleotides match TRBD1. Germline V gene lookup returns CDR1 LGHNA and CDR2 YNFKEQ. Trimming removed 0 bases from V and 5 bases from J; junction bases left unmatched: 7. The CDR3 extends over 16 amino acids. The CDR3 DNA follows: TGTGCCAGCAGCCAAGATCACGGGACAGCGAACAATGAGCAGTTCTTC. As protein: CASSQDHGTANNEQFF.

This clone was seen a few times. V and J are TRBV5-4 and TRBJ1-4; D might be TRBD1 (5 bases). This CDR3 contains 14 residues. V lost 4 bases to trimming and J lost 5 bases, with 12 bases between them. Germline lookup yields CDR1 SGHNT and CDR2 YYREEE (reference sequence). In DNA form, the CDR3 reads TGTGCCAGCAGCCCGGGGGGGGTAAATGAAAAACTGTTTTTT. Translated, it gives CASSPGGVNEKLFF.

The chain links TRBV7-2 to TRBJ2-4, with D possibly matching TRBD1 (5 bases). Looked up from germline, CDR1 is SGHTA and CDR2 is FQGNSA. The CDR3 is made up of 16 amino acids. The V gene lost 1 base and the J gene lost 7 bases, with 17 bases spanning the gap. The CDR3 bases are TGTGCCAGCAGCTTAGGAGAGGTTCAGGGTTGGAACATTCAGTACTTC. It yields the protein CASSLGEVQGWNIQYF. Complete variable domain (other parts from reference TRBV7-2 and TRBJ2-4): GAGVSQSPSNKVTEKGKDVELRCDPISGHTALYWYRQSLGQGLEFLIYFQGNSAPDKSGLPSDRFSAERTGGSVSTLTIQRTQQEDSAVYLCASSLGEVQGWNIQYFGAGTRLSVL.

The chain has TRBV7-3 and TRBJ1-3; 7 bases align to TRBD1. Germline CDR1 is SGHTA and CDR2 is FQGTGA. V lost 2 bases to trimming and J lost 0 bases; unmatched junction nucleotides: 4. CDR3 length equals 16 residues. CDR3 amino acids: CASSLSPGGSGNTIYF. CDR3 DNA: TGTGCCAGCAGCTTATCGCCAGGGGGCTCTGGAAACACCATATATTTT.

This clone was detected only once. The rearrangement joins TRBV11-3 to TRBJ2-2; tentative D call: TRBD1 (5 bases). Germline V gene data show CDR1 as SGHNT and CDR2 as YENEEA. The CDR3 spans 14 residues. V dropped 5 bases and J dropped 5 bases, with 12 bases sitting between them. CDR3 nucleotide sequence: TGTGCCAGCAGCGGGGTCCAGGGAACCGGGGAGCTGTTTTTT. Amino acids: CASSGVQGTGELFF.

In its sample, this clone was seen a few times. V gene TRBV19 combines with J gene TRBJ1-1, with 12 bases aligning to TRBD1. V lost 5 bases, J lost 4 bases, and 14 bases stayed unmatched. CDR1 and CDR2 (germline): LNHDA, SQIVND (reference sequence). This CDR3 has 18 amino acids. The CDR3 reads CASSPLPGQGAKGTEAFF. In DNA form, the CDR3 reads TGTGCCAGTAGTCCGCTACCGGGACAGGGGGCTAAAGGCACTGAAGCTTTCTTT.

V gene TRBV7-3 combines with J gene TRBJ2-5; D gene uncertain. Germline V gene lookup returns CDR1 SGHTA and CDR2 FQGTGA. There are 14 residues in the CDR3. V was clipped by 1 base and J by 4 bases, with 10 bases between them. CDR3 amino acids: CASSLSYPGETQYF. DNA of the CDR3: TGTGCCAGCAGCTTAAGTTACCCGGGAGAGACCCAGTACTTC.

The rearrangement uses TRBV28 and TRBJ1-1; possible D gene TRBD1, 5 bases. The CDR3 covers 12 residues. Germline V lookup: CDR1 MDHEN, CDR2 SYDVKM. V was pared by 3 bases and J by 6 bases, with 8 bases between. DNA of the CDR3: TGTGCCAGCAGTTTTGGGGCAGCTGAAGCTTTCTTT. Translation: CASSFGAAEAFF.

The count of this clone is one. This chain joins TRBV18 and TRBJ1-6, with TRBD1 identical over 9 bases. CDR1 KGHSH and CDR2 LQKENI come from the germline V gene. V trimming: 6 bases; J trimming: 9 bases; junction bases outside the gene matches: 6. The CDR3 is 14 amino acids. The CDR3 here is CASSGQGFGSPLHF. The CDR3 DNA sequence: TGTGCCAGCTCCGGACAGGGGTTTGGTTCACCCCTCCACTTT.

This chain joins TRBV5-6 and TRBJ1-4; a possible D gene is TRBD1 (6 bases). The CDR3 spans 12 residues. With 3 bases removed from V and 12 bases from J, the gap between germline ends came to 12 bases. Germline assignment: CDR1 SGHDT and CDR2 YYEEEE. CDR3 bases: TGTGCCAGCAGCTGGGGGCGAAGAGAACTGTTTTTT. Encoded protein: CASSWGRRELFF.

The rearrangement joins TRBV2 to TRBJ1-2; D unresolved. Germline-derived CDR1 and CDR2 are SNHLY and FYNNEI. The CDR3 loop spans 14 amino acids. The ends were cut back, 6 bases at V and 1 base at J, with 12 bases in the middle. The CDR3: CASSTERDNYGYTF. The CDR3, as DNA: TGTGCCAGCAGCACCGAACGGGATAACTATGGCTACACCTTC. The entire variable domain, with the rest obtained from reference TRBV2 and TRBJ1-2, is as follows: EPEVTQTPSHQVTQMGQEVILRCVPISNHLYFYWYRQILGQKVEFLVSFYNNEISEKSEIFDDQFSVERPDGSNFTLKIRSTKLEDSAMYFCASSTERDNYGYTFGSGTRLTVV.

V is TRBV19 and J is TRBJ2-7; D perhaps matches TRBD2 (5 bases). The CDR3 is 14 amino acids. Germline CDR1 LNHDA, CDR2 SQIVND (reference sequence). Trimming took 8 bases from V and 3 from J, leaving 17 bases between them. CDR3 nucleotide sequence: TGTGCCAGTGCTTTGAGGGATGGATACTACGAGCAGTACTTC. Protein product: CASALRDGYYEQYF.

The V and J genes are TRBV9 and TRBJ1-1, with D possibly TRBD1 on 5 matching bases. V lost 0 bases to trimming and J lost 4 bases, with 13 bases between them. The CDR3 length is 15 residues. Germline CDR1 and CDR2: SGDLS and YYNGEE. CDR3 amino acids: CASSVGPQGGTEAFF. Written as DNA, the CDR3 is TGTGCCAGCAGCGTAGGCCCGCAGGGAGGCACTGAAGCTTTCTTT.

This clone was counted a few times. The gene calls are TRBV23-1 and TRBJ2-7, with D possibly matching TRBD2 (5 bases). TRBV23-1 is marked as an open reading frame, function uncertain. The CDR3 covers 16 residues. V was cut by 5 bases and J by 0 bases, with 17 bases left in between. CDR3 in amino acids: CASSSKSGGHSYEQYF. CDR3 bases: TGCGCCAGCAGTAGTAAAAGCGGAGGCCACTCCTACGAGCAGTACTTC.

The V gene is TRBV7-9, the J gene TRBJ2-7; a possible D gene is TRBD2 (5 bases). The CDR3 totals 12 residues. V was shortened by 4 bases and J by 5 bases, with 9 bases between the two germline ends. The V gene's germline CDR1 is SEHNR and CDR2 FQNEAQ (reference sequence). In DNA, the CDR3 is TGTGCCAGCAGCTCGGTAGCGCACGAGCAGTACTTC. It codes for CASSSVAHEQYF.

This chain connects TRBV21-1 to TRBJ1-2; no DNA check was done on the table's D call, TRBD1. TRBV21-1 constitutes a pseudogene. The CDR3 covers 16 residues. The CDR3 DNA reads TGTGCCAGCAGCAAAGCAGCCGAAGGGGGCTCGTATGGCTACACCTTC. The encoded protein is CASSKAAEGGSYGYTF.

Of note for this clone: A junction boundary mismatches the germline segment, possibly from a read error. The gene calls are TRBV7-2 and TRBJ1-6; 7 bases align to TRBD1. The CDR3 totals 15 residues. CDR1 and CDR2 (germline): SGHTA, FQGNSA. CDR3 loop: CASSLPPGGLSTLHF. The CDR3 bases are TGTGCCAGCAGCTTGCCACCAGGGGGTCTTTCAACCCTCCACTTT.

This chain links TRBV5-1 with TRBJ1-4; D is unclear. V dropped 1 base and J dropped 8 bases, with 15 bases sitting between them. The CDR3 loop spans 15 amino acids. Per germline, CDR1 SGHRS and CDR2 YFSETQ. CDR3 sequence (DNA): TGCGCCAGCAGCTTGAGTCCGGGGTTAGGGGAAAAACTGTTTTTT. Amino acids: CASSLSPGLGEKLFF. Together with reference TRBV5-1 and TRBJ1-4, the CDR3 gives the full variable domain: KAGVTQTPRYLIKTRGQQVTLSCSPISGHRSVSWYQQTPGQGLQFLFEYFSETQRNKGNFPGRFSGRQFSNSRSEMNVSTLELGDSALYLCASSLSPGLGEKLFFGSGTQLSVL.

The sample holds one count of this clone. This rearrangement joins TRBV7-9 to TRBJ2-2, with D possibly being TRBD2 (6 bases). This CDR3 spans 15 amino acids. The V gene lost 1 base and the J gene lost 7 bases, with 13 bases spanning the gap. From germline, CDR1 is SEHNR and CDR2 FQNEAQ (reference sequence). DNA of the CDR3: TGTGCCAGCAGCTTAGAGAGACTAGGTCACGGGGAGCTGTTTTTT. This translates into CASSLERLGHGELFF. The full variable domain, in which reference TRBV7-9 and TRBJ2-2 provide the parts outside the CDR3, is DTGVSQNPRHKITKRGQNVTFRCDPISEHNRLYWYRQTLGQGPEFLTYFQNEAQLEKSRLLSDRFSAERPKGSFSTLEIQRTEQGDSAMYLCASSLERLGHGELFFGEGSRLTVL.

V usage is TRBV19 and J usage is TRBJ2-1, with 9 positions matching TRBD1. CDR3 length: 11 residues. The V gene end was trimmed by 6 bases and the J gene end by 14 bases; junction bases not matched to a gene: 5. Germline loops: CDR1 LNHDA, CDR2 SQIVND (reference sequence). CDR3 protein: CASSQGDREFF. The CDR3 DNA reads TGTGCCAGTAGCCAAGGGGACAGGGAGTTCTTC.

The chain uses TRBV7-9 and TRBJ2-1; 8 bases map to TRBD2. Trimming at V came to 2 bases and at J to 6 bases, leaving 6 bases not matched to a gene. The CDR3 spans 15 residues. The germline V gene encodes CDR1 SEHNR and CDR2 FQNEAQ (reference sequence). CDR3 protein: CASSLKFREGNEQFF. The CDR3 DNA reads TGTGCCAGCAGCTTAAAATTCCGGGAGGGCAATGAGCAGTTCTTC.

CDR3 sequence: CASSGTQGAAGELFF. CDR3 coding DNA: TGTGCCAGCAGCGGGACACAGGGGGCAGCCGGGGAGCTGTTTTTT. V gene TRBV9 combines with J gene TRBJ2-2; 9 positions agree with TRBD1. V gave up 3 bases and J gave up 6 bases; unmatched junction bases: 6. The CDR3 spans 15 residues. Germline CDR1 reads SGDLS; CDR2 reads YYNGEE. The full variable domain, with the rest looked up from reference TRBV9 and TRBJ2-2, is DSGVTQTPKHLITATGQRVTLRCSPRSGDLSVYWYQQSLDQGLQFLIQYYNGEERAKGNILERFSAQQFPDLHSELNLSSLELGDSALYFCASSGTQGAAGELFFGEGSRLTVL.

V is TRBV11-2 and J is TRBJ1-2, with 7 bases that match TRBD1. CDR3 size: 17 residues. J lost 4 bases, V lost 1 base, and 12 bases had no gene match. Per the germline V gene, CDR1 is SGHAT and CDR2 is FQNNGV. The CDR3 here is CASSLGGTASWLYGYTF. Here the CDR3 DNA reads TGTGCCAGCAGCTTAGGCGGGACAGCCTCATGGCTCTATGGCTACACCTTC.